Listed below are T cell receptor beta chains from one sample, sequenced in a study of T cell responses to AZD1222 COVID-19 vaccine. TCRdb keeps only in-frame clones here, not all; method: immunoSEQ multiplex PCR. The sample lists some 90,000 clones, about 88% occurring once. The material sequenced was peripheral blood, taken 28 days after the second AZD1222 dose. All receptors derive from an adult who received the AZD1222 COVID-19 vaccine. The CDR3 runs from the conserved cysteine through the conserved F or W. A D gene is named only where the DNA matches it firmly. Not all rows give a size; the values are once, few, many and, for expanded clones, a class.

>TRBD1|TRBJ1-1|TRBV30|16|.
TGTGGCTCGGTCGCCGACAAAAGGACAGGGAACACTGAAGCTTTCTTT
CGSVADKRTGNTEAFF
>.|TRBJ2-3|TRBV12-2|15|.
TGTGCAAGTCGCTACAATCAGGGGGCCACAGATACGCAGTATTTT
CASRYNQGATDTQYF
>TRBD1|TRBJ2-1|TRBV5-8|16|.
TGTGCCAGCAGCTTGAAGGGGGCTGGCTCCTACAATGAGCAGTTCTTC
CASSLKGAGSYNEQFF
>.|TRBJ2-1|TRBV5-1|15|.
TGCGCCAGCAGCTTGGGGCGCGCCTTTGGTGATGAGCAGTTCTTC
CASSLGRAFGDEQFF
>TRBD2|TRBJ2-3|TRBV6-4|15|.
TGTGCCAGCAGTGAGAGCGGGGGGGCGACAGATACGCAGTATTTT
CASSESGGATDTQYF
>.|TRBJ1-3|TRBV6-6|12|.
TGTGCCAGCAACACAGGGGGAAACACCATATATTTT
CASNTGGNTIYF
>.|TRBJ2-7|TRBV7-9|12|.
TGTGCCAGCAGCTTCAGGGGGGCCGAGCAGTACTTC
CASSFRGAEQYF
>.|TRBJ1-1|TRBV3-1/TRBV3-2|15|.
TGTGCCAGCAGCCCACTCTTGGGGGGAGGTACTGAAGCTTTCTTT
CASSPLLGGGTEAFF
>.|TRBJ1-2|TRBV5-4|15|once
TGTGCCAGCAGCCAACAGACAGGTCTTTACTATGGCTACACCTTC
CASSQQTGLYYGYTF
>.|TRBJ1-5|TRBV18|14|.
TGTGCCAGCTCAAGGGACAATAGCAATCAGCCCCAGCATTTT
CASSRDNSNQPQHF
>.|TRBJ1-5|TRBV5-1|12|.
TGCGCCAGCAGCTTACGGACGCCGCCCCAGCATTTT
CASSLRTPPQHF
>TRBD1|TRBJ1-1|TRBV5-4|14|.
TGTGCCAGCAGCCTCGGGACAGAAGGGACTGAAGCTTTCTTT
CASSLGTEGTEAFF
>.|TRBJ2-7|TRBV2|14|.
TGTGCCAGCAAGGTCAGGGGGGCGATCTACGAGCAGTACTTC
CASKVRGAIYEQYF
>TRBD2|TRBJ2-3|TRBV5-4|16|.
TGTGCCAGCAGCTTCCTCCTAGCGGGTAGCACAGATACGCAGTATTTT
CASSFLLAGSTDTQYF
>.|TRBJ2-7|TRBV19|15|.
TGTGCCAGTAGAGTGACCCACTCGGCGGGCTACGAGCAGTACTTC
CASRVTHSAGYEQYF
>TRBD1|TRBJ1-2|TRBV6-6|15|.
TGTGCCAGCAGTCCCGATCGAACAGGGGGACGCGGCTACACCTTC
CASSPDRTGGRGYTF
>TRBD1|TRBJ1-6|TRBV7-8|15|.
TGTGCCAGCAGCTTACAACAGGGGGCTATTTCACCCCTCCACTTT
CASSLQQGAISPLHF
>.|TRBJ2-7|TRBV14|12|few
TGTGCCAGCAGCCAAGACACAGACGAGCAGTACTTC
CASSQDTDEQYF
>TRBD2|TRBJ2-1|TRBV5-1|16|.
TGCGCCAGCAGCCCTATAGCGGGGGGGCCCCACAATGAGCAGTTCTTC
CASSPIAGGPHNEQFF
>.|TRBJ1-4|TRBV15|13|.
TGTGCCACCAGCCTAGGACCTGATGAAAAACTGTTTTTT
CATSLGPDEKLFF
>.|TRBJ1-3|TRBV5-6|14|.
TGTGCCAGCAGCTTGCGGGGGACTGGAAACACCATATATTTT
CASSLRGTGNTIYF
>.|TRBJ1-2|TRBV27|13|.
TGTGCCAGCAGTCCCCAACCAGGGTTTGGCTACACCTTC
CASSPQPGFGYTF
>.|TRBJ1-1|TRBV2|15|.
TGTGCCACTAGGGACCGCGGGGGACGGAACACTGAAGCTTTCTTT
CATRDRGGRNTEAFF